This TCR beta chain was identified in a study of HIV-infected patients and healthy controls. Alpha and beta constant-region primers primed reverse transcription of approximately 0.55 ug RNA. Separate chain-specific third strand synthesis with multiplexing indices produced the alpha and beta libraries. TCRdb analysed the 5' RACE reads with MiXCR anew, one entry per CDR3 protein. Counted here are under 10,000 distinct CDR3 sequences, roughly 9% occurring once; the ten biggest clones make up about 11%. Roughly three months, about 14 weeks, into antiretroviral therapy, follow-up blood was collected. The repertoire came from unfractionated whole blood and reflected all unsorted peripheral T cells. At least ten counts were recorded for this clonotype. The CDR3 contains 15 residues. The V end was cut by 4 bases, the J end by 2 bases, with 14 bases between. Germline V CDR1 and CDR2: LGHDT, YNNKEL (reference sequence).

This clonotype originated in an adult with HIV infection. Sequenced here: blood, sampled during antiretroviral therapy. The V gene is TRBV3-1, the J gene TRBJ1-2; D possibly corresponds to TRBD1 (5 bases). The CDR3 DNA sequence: TGTGCCAGCAGCCGCGACAGCTCAAAGAACTATGGCTACACCTTC. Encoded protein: CASSRDSSKNYGYTF.